These 20 T cell receptor beta chains came from one sample sequenced in a study of T cells in Graves' hyperthyroidism and ophthalmopathy. Amplified regions were TCR beta CDR3 sequences from RNA transcripts. During a first-round RT-PCR of the TCR CDR3, the HTBI primer set was used. One entry per CDR3 protein results from TCRdb running MiXCR on the multiplex PCR reads. Of approximately 700,000 distinct CDR3 sequences listed, approximately 16% are singletons. Source material: blood. The receptors stem from a man in his late teens or twenties with Graves' hyperthyroidism.

The chain joins TRBV20-1 to TRBJ1-1; D call uncertain. V was cut by 0 bases and J by 5 bases, with 13 bases left in between. This CDR3 spans 14 amino acids. Germline V gene data show CDR1 as DFQATT and CDR2 as SNEGSKA (reference sequence). The CDR3 protein is CSARDISQETEAFF. The CDR3 DNA follows: TGCAGTGCTAGAGATATATCCCAAGAGACTGAAGCTTTCTTT.

This clonotype has a count of ten or more. The rearrangement links TRBV28 to TRBJ1-5, with D possibly matching TRBD1 (5 bases). Germline assignment: CDR1 MDHEN and CDR2 SYDVKM. The CDR3 length is 17 residues. The V and J ends lost 2 bases and 4 bases respectively, with 18 bases between them. In DNA, the CDR3 is TGTGCCAGCAGTTTACCCCCCAGGCAGGGCGAAAATCAGCCCCAGCATTTT. Translation: CASSLPPRQGENQPQHF.

The rearrangement uses TRBV28 and TRBJ1-1, with 9 nucleotides matching TRBD1. Germline V lookup: CDR1 MDHEN, CDR2 SYDVKM. Trimming removed 10 bases from V and 4 bases from J; junction bases left unmatched: 16. The CDR3 consists of 16 residues. CDR3 residues: CAISDRGGSWSTEAFF. The CDR3 nucleotides read TGTGCCATCTCGGACAGGGGAGGAAGTTGGAGCACTGAAGCTTTCTTT.

The gene calls are TRBV27 and TRBJ2-4; 8 nucleotides line up with TRBD2. Unmatched junction bases numbered 9, after V lost 5 bases and J lost 12 bases. The CDR3 totals 13 residues. CDR1 is MNHEY and CDR2 is SMNVEV in the germline V gene (reference sequence). CDR3: CASSTHLSGNQYF. In DNA, the CDR3 is TGTGCCAGCAGTACCCACCTTAGCGGGAATCAGTACTTC.

This clonotype was seen a few times. The chain joins TRBV28 to TRBJ1-1; D uncertain. Trimming took 3 bases from V and 2 from J, leaving 10 bases between them. Germline CDR1 is MDHEN and CDR2 is SYDVKM. There are 14 residues in the CDR3. The CDR3 bases are TGTGCCAGCAGTTTTGAGTGGGTTAACACTGAAGCTTTCTTT. As protein: CASSFEWVNTEAFF.

This clonotype was seen at least ten times. CDR3 region: CASSLDRYSYEQYF. CDR3 nucleotides: TGTGCCAGCAGCTTAGACAGGTATTCCTACGAGCAGTACTTC. This chain joins TRBV7-2 and TRBJ2-7; D might be TRBD1 (5 bases). The CDR3 consists of 14 residues. Germline-derived CDR1 and CDR2 are SGHTA and FQGNSA. V shed 1 base and J shed 1 base, with 8 bases lying between them.

The chain has TRBV6-2 or TRBV6-3 and TRBJ2-2; D gene unclear. Trimming left V 6 bases short and J 3 bases short, with 8 bases between. Germline V lookup: CDR1 MNHEY, CDR2 SVGEGT. This CDR3 has 13 amino acids. Written as DNA, the CDR3 is TGTGCCAGCAGCCAGACGGACACCGGGGAGCTGTTTTTT. Translation gives CASSQTDTGELFF.

With respect to this clonotype: A much bigger clone sits one base away, suggesting this may be a read error. The chain combines TRBV11-2 with TRBJ2-7; tentatively, D is TRBD1 or TRBD2 (6 bases each). This CDR3 is 14 amino acids long. Germline assignment: CDR1 SGHAT and CDR2 FQNNGV. V lost 4 bases and J lost 4, with 14 bases in between. The CDR3: CASSSLEGEYEQYF. The CDR3 nucleotides read TGTGCCAGCAGCTCCTTGGAGGGGGAGTACGAGCAGTACTTC.

This clonotype was seen only a few times. Here the CDR3 DNA reads TGTGCCAGCAGCCCTCCGGGTTCTTATAGCAATCAGCCCCAGCATTTT. Amino acid sequence: CASSPPGSYSNQPQHF. The genes are TRBV7-2 and TRBJ1-5; unclear D gene. V was cut by 5 bases and J by 0 bases, with 14 bases left in between. The CDR3 extends over 16 amino acids. Germline CDR1 reads SGHTA; CDR2 reads FQGNSA.

This clonotype has only a few counts. V is TRBV5-1 and J is TRBJ2-4, with TRBD1 identical over 7 bases. Per the germline V gene, CDR1 is SGHRS and CDR2 is YFSETQ. The CDR3 extends over 16 amino acids. The V segment lost 3 bases and the J segment 1 base; nucleotides outside the gene matches: 7. This chain's CDR3 is CASSSTGEAAKNIQYF. CDR3 DNA sequence: TGCGCCAGCAGCTCCACAGGGGAAGCGGCCAAAAACATTCAGTACTTC.

The chain employs TRBV11-2 and TRBJ2-7; D not certain. CDR3 length: 16 amino acids. Germline V lookup: CDR1 SGHAT, CDR2 FQNNGV. V shed 5 bases and J shed 0 bases, with 17 bases lying between them. DNA of the CDR3: TGTGCCAGCAGCACAATCTCCGGCCCCAGCTCCTACGAGCAGTACTTC. Residues: CASSTISGPSSYEQYF.

The CDR3 region has the DNA TGTGCCACCGGCCGGCTAGCGGGAGGGCGGGAGACCCAGTACTTC. This gives the protein CATGRLAGGRETQYF. The chain employs TRBV15 and TRBJ2-5; 12 bases line up with TRBD2. Germline CDR1 LNHNV, CDR2 YYDKDF (reference sequence). With V trimmed by 8 bases and J by 5 bases, 9 bases remained unmatched. The CDR3 extends over 15 amino acids.

The rearrangement joins TRBV6-1 to TRBJ1-1; D might be TRBD1 (6 bases). The CDR3 runs 14 residues. V gave up 2 bases and J gave up 1 base, with 8 bases separating them. Per germline, CDR1 MNHNS and CDR2 SASEGT. The CDR3 DNA follows: TGTGCCAGCAGTGAAACAGGGCCGAACACTGAAGCTTTCTTT. It yields the protein CASSETGPNTEAFF.

CDR3 DNA sequence: TGTGCCAGCAGCGTAGAGTGGGGAGAGCAGTACTTC. This translates into CASSVEWGEQYF. The chain uses TRBV9 and TRBJ2-7; no firm D call. V dropped 0 bases and J dropped 7 bases, with 8 bases sitting between them. CDR3 size: 12 residues. CDR1 is SGDLS, CDR2 YYNGEE, per germline.

This clonotype was found a few times. The genes are TRBV2 and TRBJ1-1; possible D gene TRBD1, 5 bases. This CDR3 has 15 amino acids. Trimming left V 6 bases short and J 3 bases short, with 17 bases between. CDR1 and CDR2 from the germline V gene are SNHLY and FYNNEI. The CDR3 DNA reads TGTGCCAGCAGCATTCCGGCTGGGGGGGACACTGAAGCTTTCTTT. Residues: CASSIPAGGDTEAFF.

This clonotype was counted many times. The V and J genes are TRBV28 and TRBJ1-4; no definite D call. V was pared by 5 bases and J by 3 bases, with 10 bases between. Germline CDR1 is MDHEN and CDR2 is SYDVKM. The CDR3 covers 14 residues. The CDR3 is CASSRRGSNEKLFF. CDR3 coding DNA: TGTGCCAGCAGTCGTCGGGGATCTAATGAAAAACTGTTTTTT.

Ten or more counts support this clonotype. V gene TRBV24-1 combines with J gene TRBJ2-3; 7 nucleotides align to TRBD2. Germline values: CDR1 KGHDR, CDR2 SFDVKD. Trimming at V came to 6 bases and at J to 1 base, leaving 6 bases not matched to a gene. The CDR3 has 15 residues. This chain's CDR3 is CATSFGGGGTDTQYF. CDR3 in DNA: TGTGCCACCAGTTTTGGCGGGGGAGGCACAGATACGCAGTATTTT.

This clonotype was detected a few times. A read error may explain this, as a much larger clone is one base away. The chain uses TRBV28 and TRBJ2-3; D gene uncertain. V lost 4 bases, J lost 2 bases, and 7 bases lay in between. The length of the CDR3 is 13 residues. The germline V gene encodes CDR1 MDHEN and CDR2 SYDVKM. The CDR3 region has the DNA TGTGCCAGCAGTTCCCAAGACACAGATACGCAGTATTTT. Amino acid sequence: CASSSQDTDTQYF.

This chain connects TRBV7-3 to TRBJ2-2; the D call may be TRBD1 or TRBD2 (6 bases each). From germline, CDR1 is SGHTA and CDR2 FQGTGA. The V end lost 5 bases, the J end lost 6 bases, and 10 bases lay between the germline ends. The CDR3 totals 13 residues. The CDR3 bases are TGTGCCAGCAGCCCGGGGGCCGCCGGGGAGCTGTTTTTT. Translation: CASSPGAAGELFF.

The chain carries TRBV19 and TRBJ1-5; D is perhaps TRBD1 (5 bases). V was shortened by 4 bases and J by 9 bases, with 19 bases between the two germline ends. The V gene's germline CDR1 is LNHDA and CDR2 SQIVND (reference sequence). The CDR3 covers 15 residues. Written as DNA, the CDR3 is TGTGCCAGTAGTAGGCAGGGTGCTCGGGCAGGGCCCCAGCATTTT. Translation: CASSRQGARAGPQHF.